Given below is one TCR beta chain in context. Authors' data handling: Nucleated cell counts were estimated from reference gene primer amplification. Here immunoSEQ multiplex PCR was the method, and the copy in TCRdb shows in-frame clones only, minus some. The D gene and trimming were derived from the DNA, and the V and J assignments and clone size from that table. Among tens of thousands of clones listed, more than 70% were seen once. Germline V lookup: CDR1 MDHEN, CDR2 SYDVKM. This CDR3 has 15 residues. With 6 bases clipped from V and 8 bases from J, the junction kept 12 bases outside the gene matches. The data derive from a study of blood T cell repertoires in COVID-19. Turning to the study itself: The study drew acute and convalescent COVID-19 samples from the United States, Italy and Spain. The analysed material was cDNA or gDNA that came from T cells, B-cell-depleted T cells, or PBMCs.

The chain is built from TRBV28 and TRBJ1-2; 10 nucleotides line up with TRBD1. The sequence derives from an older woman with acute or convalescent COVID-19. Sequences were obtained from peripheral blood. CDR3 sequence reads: CASSLPGQGYNGYTF. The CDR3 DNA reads TGTGCCAGCAGCCTCCCGGGACAGGGGTATAACGGCTACACCTTC.